These T cell receptor beta chains were read from a single sample in a study of STAT5B mutations in CD4+ large granular lymphocyte leukemia. Libraries were prepared by immunoSEQ multiplex PCR; TCRdb keeps only in-frame clonotypes and omits some of them. The sample lists about 40,000 clones, less than 85% occurring once. The specimen was CD4+ T cells from blood buffy coats. All receptors derive from a human donor in good health. CDR3s include the opening cysteine and the closing phenylalanine or tryptophan. D genes are given only for firm matches. Rows may omit the clone size; those that give it use once, few, many or a size class.

v_gene: TRBV28; abundance: .; d_gene: TRBD1; j_gene: TRBJ1-2; CDR3nt: TGTGCCAGCAGTATCAGGGGGCTACGAGGCTACACCTTC; CDR3aa: CASSIRGLRGYTF
v_gene: TRBV6-1; abundance: .; d_gene: .; j_gene: TRBJ1-1; CDR3nt: TGTGCCAGCAGCGACCCTACAGGACGCGGCACTGAAGCTTTCTTT; CDR3aa: CASSDPTGRGTEAFF
v_gene: TRBV11-3; abundance: .; d_gene: TRBD2; j_gene: TRBJ2-1; CDR3nt: TGTGCCAGCAGCTCTGGGACTAGCGGGGGGTACAATGAGCAGTTCTTC; CDR3aa: CASSSGTSGGYNEQFF
v_gene: TRBV19; abundance: .; d_gene: .; j_gene: TRBJ1-1; CDR3nt: TGTGCCAGTAGCCGAACCAGGGACGTGGGCACTGAAGCTTTCTTT; CDR3aa: CASSRTRDVGTEAFF
v_gene: TRBV4-1; abundance: few; d_gene: TRBD1; j_gene: TRBJ1-5; CDR3nt: TGCGCCAGCAGCCAGGGACAGTCTAGCAATCAGCCCCAGCATTTT; CDR3aa: CASSQGQSSNQPQHF
v_gene: TRBV5-1; abundance: .; d_gene: .; j_gene: TRBJ2-1; CDR3nt: TGCGCCAGCAGCTTTGTGCAGCGGGCTAACGGGGAGCAGTTCTTC; CDR3aa: CASSFVQRANGEQFF
v_gene: TRBV11-2; abundance: .; d_gene: .; j_gene: TRBJ2-1; CDR3nt: TGTGCCAGCAGCTCCCGCAATGAGCAGTTCTTC; CDR3aa: CASSSRNEQFF
v_gene: TRBV10-3; abundance: .; d_gene: .; j_gene: TRBJ2-3; CDR3nt: TGTGCCATCAGTGTAGCGGCAGATACGCAGTATTTT; CDR3aa: CAISVAADTQYF
v_gene: TRBV27; abundance: .; d_gene: TRBD2; j_gene: TRBJ2-1; CDR3nt: TGTGCCAGCAGTTTATTGCGACTAGCGGGGTGGTACAATGAGCAGTTCTTC; CDR3aa: CASSLLRLAGWYNEQFF
v_gene: TRBV7-2; abundance: .; d_gene: TRBD1; j_gene: TRBJ2-7; CDR3nt: TGTGCCAGCAGCCCCCGGACAGGCACCTACGAGCAGTACTTC; CDR3aa: CASSPRTGTYEQYF
v_gene: TRBV5-4; abundance: .; d_gene: TRBD2; j_gene: TRBJ2-3; CDR3nt: TGTGCCAGCAGCTTGGGTGGAGCGGGAGTAGTAGATACGCAGTATTTT; CDR3aa: CASSLGGAGVVDTQYF
v_gene: TRBV9; abundance: once; d_gene: .; j_gene: TRBJ1-3; CDR3nt: TGTGCCAGCAGTAAGGGGCCCTACTCTGGAAACACCATATATTTT; CDR3aa: CASSKGPYSGNTIYF
v_gene: TRBV19; abundance: .; d_gene: TRBD2; j_gene: TRBJ2-7; CDR3nt: TGTGCCAGTAGGGTAGCGGGTGGCTCTTACGAGCAGTACTTC; CDR3aa: CASRVAGGSYEQYF
v_gene: TRBV27; abundance: .; d_gene: .; j_gene: TRBJ1-1; CDR3nt: TGTGCCAGCAGAAAGGGGGACCAGTGGAATGAAGCTTTCTTT; CDR3aa: CASRKGDQWNEAFF
v_gene: TRBV7-2; abundance: few; d_gene: TRBD1; j_gene: TRBJ1-2; CDR3nt: TGTGCCAGCAGCGCACGACAGGGGCAAGTTGGCTACACCTTC; CDR3aa: CASSARQGQVGYTF